Listed here is a single T cell receptor (beta chain). This entry belongs to a study of shared clonotypes between healthy human individuals. CDR1 and CDR2 from the germline V gene are SGHRS and YFSETQ. Trimming took off 3 bases at V and 7 bases at J, with 20 bases between the two ends. CDR3 length: 15 amino acids. Data came from immunoSEQ multiplex PCR; TCRdb stores just in-frame clones and leaves some out. The table has 2 million to 3 million clones, 80% to 95% seen once; the top ten hold 0.36%. Sequenced material: naive CD4+ T cells from PBMCs. Indicated subset: CD45RA+ positively selected. This clonotype was obtained from a man aged 18 to 30 in good health. Some clones in this sample may be carry-over from other donors' samples. The genes are TRBV5-1 and TRBJ2-7; tentatively, D is TRBD1 (6 bases). CDR3 bases: TGCGCCAGCAGCTGGGGGCTGGGGGCTACGTGGGAGCAGTACTTC. Encoded protein: CASSWGLGATWEQYF.